Each of the 18 T cell receptor beta chains below was sequenced from the same sample in a study of shared clonotypes between healthy human individuals. The data were produced by immunoSEQ multiplex PCR, yet TCRdb's version contains in-frame clones alone and is incomplete. The sample contains roughly 2 million clones, 85% to 95% of which appear only once. It was CD45RO-negative cells, positively selected for CCR7, that made up naive CD8 cells, with terminally differentiated effector memory CD45RA+ cells excluded. The specimen sequenced was naive CD8+ T cells sorted from blood. These receptors all come from a man aged 18 to 30 in good health.

The chain links TRBV19 to TRBJ1-5, with a possible D match to TRBD1 (6 bases). The CDR3 is 15 residues long. Germline assignment: CDR1 LNHDA and CDR2 SQIVND (reference sequence). V lost 0 bases and J lost 4, with 10 bases in between. CDR3 residues: CASSIESGANQPQHF. The CDR3 region has the DNA TGTGCCAGTAGTATAGAGTCAGGGGCGAATCAGCCCCAGCATTTT. The full variable domain, with the rest looked up from reference TRBV19 and TRBJ1-5, is DGGITQSPKYLFRKEGQNVTLSCEQNLNHDAMYWYRQDPGQGLRLIYYSQIVNDFQKGDIAEGYSVSREKKESFPLTVTSAQKNPTAFYLCASSIESGANQPQHFGDGTRLSIL.

The rearrangement uses TRBV27 and TRBJ1-1; weak D call: TRBD1 (6 bases). This CDR3 spans 14 amino acids. The V gene's germline CDR1 is MNHEY and CDR2 SMNVEV (reference sequence). Trimming left V 4 bases short and J 0 bases short, with 9 bases between. The CDR3 bases are TGTGCCAGCAGTTCCGACAGGATGAACACTGAAGCTTTCTTT. Encoded protein: CASSSDRMNTEAFF.

This clone was observed a few times. The sample holds other DNA sequences that translate to the same CDR3. The rearrangement joins TRBV7-9 to TRBJ2-1; no firm D call. V was shortened by 0 bases and J by 6 bases, with 6 bases between the two germline ends. Germline CDR1 is SEHNR and CDR2 is FQNEAQ (reference sequence). The length of the CDR3 is 13 residues. In DNA form, the CDR3 reads TGTGCCAGCAGCTTAGCGCTGGGCAATGAGCAGTTCTTC. Translating it yields CASSLALGNEQFF.

This chain joins TRBV19 and TRBJ2-7; D ambiguous. Between the trimmed V and J ends, which lost 8 bases and 1 base, there was a span of 12 bases. Per the germline V gene, CDR1 is LNHDA and CDR2 is SQIVND (reference sequence). This CDR3 contains 13 residues. The CDR3 DNA reads as TGTGCCAGTGTCTCGTCGGTTTCCTACGAGCAGTACTTC. Its translation: CASVSSVSYEQYF. The full variable domain, in which reference TRBV19 and TRBJ2-7 provide the parts outside the CDR3, is DGGITQSPKYLFRKEGQNVTLSCEQNLNHDAMYWYRQDPGQGLRLIYYSQIVNDFQKGDIAEGYSVSREKKESFPLTVTSAQKNPTAFYLCASVSSVSYEQYFGPGTRLTVT.

For this clone: The identical CDR3 is also encoded by other nucleotide sequences in the sample. This rearrangement joins TRBV5-1 to TRBJ2-2; no clear D gene. Trimming removed 0 bases from V and 0 bases from J, with 3 bases in between. The CDR3 runs to 14 residues. CDR1 is SGHRS and CDR2 is YFSETQ in the germline V gene. The CDR3 sequence: CASSLGANTGELFF. CDR3 nucleotides: TGCGCCAGCAGCTTGGGTGCGAACACCGGGGAGCTGTTTTTT.

This rearrangement joins TRBV4-3 to TRBJ2-1; D call uncertain. This CDR3 region has 16 residues. Germline CDR1 reads LGHNA; CDR2 reads YSLEER. The ends were cut back, 1 base at V and 6 bases at J, with 16 bases in the middle. The CDR3 bases are TGCGCCAGCAGCCAAGTAGTCGAGATGCCGGGCAATGAGCAGTTCTTC. It yields the protein CASSQVVEMPGNEQFF.

This chain joins TRBV28 and TRBJ1-5, with D perhaps matching TRBD1 (5 bases). V was cut by 5 bases and J by 5 bases, with 16 bases left in between. This CDR3 contains 15 residues. Germline V gene sequence: CDR1 MDHEN, CDR2 SYDVKM. This CDR3 is CASSPLRGGDQPQHF. The CDR3 DNA follows: TGTGCCAGCAGTCCCCTCCGGGGGGGGGATCAGCCCCAGCATTTT.

This clone was seen once. This chain joins TRBV6-6 and TRBJ1-5, with 7 positions matching TRBD1. The CDR3 extends over 14 amino acids. V lost 11 bases, J lost 0 bases, and 7 bases stayed unmatched. CDR1 is MNHNY and CDR2 is SVGAGI in the germline V gene (reference sequence). CDR3 coding DNA: TGTGCCGCCGGGGACAGCCTTAGCAATCAGCCCCAGCATTTT. This gives the protein CAAGDSLSNQPQHF.

Here the CDR3 DNA reads TGCGCCAGCAGCCAAGTCGGGGAGGGGGAGAACACTGAAGCTTTCTTT. It is translated as CASSQVGEGENTEAFF. V and J are TRBV4-1 and TRBJ1-1; weak D call: TRBD1 (6 bases). Trimming took off 1 base at V and 1 base at J, with 13 bases between the two ends. The CDR3 spans 16 residues. Germline V gene sequence: CDR1 MGHRA, CDR2 YSYEKL.

The V call is TRBV5-1, the J call TRBJ2-7; 11 positions agree with TRBD1. CDR3 length: 14 amino acids. With V trimmed by 0 bases and J by 6 bases, 2 bases remained unmatched. Germline V gene data show CDR1 as SGHRS and CDR2 as YFSETQ. The CDR3 DNA reads TGCGCCAGCAGCTTGGTGGGACAGGGGGGCGAGCAGTACTTC. This encodes CASSLVGQGGEQYF.

The CDR3 DNA reads as TGTGCCAGCTCATCAGGGACGTCCGAAGCTTTCTTT. This codes for CASSSGTSEAFF. The chain couples TRBV18 to TRBJ1-1; D possibly corresponds to TRBD1 (5 bases). The CDR3 is made up of 12 amino acids. Germline V gives CDR1 KGHSH, CDR2 LQKENI. The V gene lost 5 bases and the J gene lost 8 bases, with 12 bases spanning the gap.

V usage is TRBV19 and J usage is TRBJ2-2; perhaps TRBD1 as D (6 bases). Looked up from germline, CDR1 is LNHDA and CDR2 is SQIVND (reference sequence). V was trimmed by 0 bases and J by 1 base, leaving 15 bases between them. The length of the CDR3 is 18 residues. CDR3: CASSIDQEQGMNTGELFF. Written as DNA, the CDR3 is TGTGCCAGTAGTATAGATCAAGAACAGGGTATGAACACCGGGGAGCTGTTTTTT.

This clone was seen a few times. This sample includes further DNA sequences coding for the same CDR3. This chain links TRBV27 with TRBJ1-1; D possibly corresponds to TRBD1 (5 bases). This CDR3 is 13 amino acids long. CDR1 is MNHEY, CDR2 SMNVEV, per germline (reference sequence). V was clipped by 3 bases and J by 4 bases, with 9 bases between them. CDR3 in amino acids: CASSFGGRTEAFF. The CDR3 bases are TGTGCCAGCAGTTTTGGGGGACGCACTGAAGCTTTCTTT.

This chain joins TRBV21-1 and TRBJ1-2. TRBV21-1 is described as a pseudogene. The CDR3 extends over 16 amino acids. CDR3 nucleotides: TGTGCCAGCAAAATCGGGAGACAGGTCACTAACTATGGCTACACCTTC. Translated, it gives CASKIGRQVTNYGYTF.

The V gene is TRBV2, the J gene TRBJ2-1; no reliable D call. V lost 4 bases to trimming and J lost 13 bases, with 8 bases between them. Germline CDR1 is SNHLY and CDR2 is FYNNEI. The CDR3 length is 10 residues. The CDR3 region has the DNA TGTGCCAGCAGTGGGGTCGGACAGTTCTTC. Translating gives CASSGVGQFF.

The rearrangement joins TRBV4-1 to TRBJ1-1, with TRBD1 matching over 7 bases. Germline V gene sequence: CDR1 MGHRA, CDR2 YSYEKL. The CDR3 is 16 residues long. J lost 7 bases, V lost 3 bases, and 14 bases had no gene match. CDR3 nucleotides: TGCGCCAGCAGCCATCTTTTGGCAGGGGGACTAGGTGAAGCTTTCTTT. Translated, it gives CASSHLLAGGLGEAFF.

J is TRBJ2-2 and V is TRBV29-1; 8 bases are a match to TRBD1. Germline loops: CDR1 SQVTM, CDR2 ANQGSEA. V shed 6 bases, J shed 3 bases, and the junction held 12 bases outside the gene matches. The CDR3 has 16 residues. The CDR3 sequence is CSVWAPGTGHTGELFF. The CDR3 DNA follows: TGCAGCGTGTGGGCCCCTGGGACAGGCCACACCGGGGAGCTGTTTTTT.

This chain links TRBV29-1 with TRBJ2-1, with D perhaps matching TRBD2 (6 bases). V was shortened by 0 bases and J by 7 bases, with 19 bases between the two germline ends. The CDR3 has 16 amino acids. Germline CDR1 reads SQVTM; CDR2 reads ANQGSEA. CDR3 in DNA: TGCAGCGTTGAAGATCTTTCGGGACTGAGATGGAATGAGCAGTTCTTC. This encodes CSVEDLSGLRWNEQFF.